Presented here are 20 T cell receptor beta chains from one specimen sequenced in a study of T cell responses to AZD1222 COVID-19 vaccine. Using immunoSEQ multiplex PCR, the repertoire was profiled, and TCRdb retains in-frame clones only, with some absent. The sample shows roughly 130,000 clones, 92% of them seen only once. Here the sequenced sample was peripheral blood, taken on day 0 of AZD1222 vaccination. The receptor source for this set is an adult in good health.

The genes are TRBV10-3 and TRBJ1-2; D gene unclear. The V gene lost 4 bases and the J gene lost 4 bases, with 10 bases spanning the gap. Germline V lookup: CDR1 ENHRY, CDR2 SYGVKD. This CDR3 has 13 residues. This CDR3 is CAISGRESYGYTF. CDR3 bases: TGTGCCATCAGTGGAAGGGAAAGCTATGGCTACACCTTC.

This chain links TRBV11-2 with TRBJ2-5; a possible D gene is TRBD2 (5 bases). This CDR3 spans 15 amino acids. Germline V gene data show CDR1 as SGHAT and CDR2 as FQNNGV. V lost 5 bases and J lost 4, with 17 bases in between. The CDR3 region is CASSPTRHRGETQYF. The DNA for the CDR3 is TGTGCCAGCAGCCCCACCCGACACCGGGGAGAGACCCAGTACTTC.

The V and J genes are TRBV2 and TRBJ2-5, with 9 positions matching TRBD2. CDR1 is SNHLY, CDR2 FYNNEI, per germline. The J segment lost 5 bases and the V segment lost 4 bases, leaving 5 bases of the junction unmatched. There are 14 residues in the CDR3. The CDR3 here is CASSVTSGRETQYF. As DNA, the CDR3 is TGTGCCAGCAGTGTAACTAGCGGGCGGGAGACCCAGTACTTC.

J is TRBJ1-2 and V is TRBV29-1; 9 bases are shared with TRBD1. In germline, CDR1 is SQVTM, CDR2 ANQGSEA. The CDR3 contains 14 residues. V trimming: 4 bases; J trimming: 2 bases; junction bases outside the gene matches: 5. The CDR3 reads CSVGGQGYNYGYTF. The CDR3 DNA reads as TGCAGCGTTGGCGGACAGGGGTACAACTATGGCTACACCTTC.

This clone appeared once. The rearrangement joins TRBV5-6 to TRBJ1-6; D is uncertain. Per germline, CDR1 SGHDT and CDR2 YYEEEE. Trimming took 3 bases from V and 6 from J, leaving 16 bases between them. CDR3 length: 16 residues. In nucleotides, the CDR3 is TGTGCCAGCAGCTCCCTAGGGCCGACGGTTAATTCACCCCTCCACTTT. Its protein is CASSSLGPTVNSPLHF. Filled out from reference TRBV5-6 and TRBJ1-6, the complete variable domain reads DAGVTQSPTHLIKTRGQQVTLRCSPKSGHDTVSWYQQALGQGPQFIFQYYEEEERQRGNFPDRFSGHQFPNYSSELNVNALLLGDSALYLCASSSLGPTVNSPLHFGNGTRLTVT.

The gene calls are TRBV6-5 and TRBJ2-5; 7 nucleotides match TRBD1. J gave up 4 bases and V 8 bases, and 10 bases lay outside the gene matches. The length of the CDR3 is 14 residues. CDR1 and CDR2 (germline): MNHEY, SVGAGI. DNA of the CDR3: TGTGCCAGCCGCCTGGACAGGAGGTTAGAGACCCAGTACTTC. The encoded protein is CASRLDRRLETQYF.

The CDR3 reads CASNAERGWTEAFF. Written as DNA, the CDR3 is TGTGCCAGTAATGCCGAGAGGGGTTGGACTGAAGCTTTCTTT. The rearrangement uses TRBV19 and TRBJ1-1, with a possible D match to TRBD1 (5 bases). The CDR3 totals 14 residues. The V gene lost 7 bases and the J gene lost 5 bases, with 17 bases spanning the gap. Per germline, CDR1 LNHDA and CDR2 SQIVND (reference sequence). Variable domain in full (rest from reference TRBV19 and TRBJ1-1): DGGITQSPKYLFRKEGQNVTLSCEQNLNHDAMYWYRQDPGQGLRLIYYSQIVNDFQKGDIAEGYSVSREKKESFPLTVTSAQKNPTAFYLCASNAERGWTEAFFGQGTRLTVV.

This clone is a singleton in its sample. The CDR3: CASSLSRNTGELFF. The CDR3 DNA reads TGTGCCAGCAGCTTAAGCAGGAACACCGGGGAGCTGTTTTTT. V and J are TRBV11-1 and TRBJ2-2; D gene uncertain. Trimming took 2 bases from V and 1 from J, leaving 5 bases between them. The V gene's germline CDR1 is SGHAT and CDR2 FQDESV (reference sequence). The CDR3 consists of 14 residues.

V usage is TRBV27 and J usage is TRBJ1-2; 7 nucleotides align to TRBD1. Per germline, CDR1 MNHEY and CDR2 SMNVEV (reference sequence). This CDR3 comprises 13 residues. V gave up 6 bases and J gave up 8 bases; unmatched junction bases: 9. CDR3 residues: CASSSHGGGGYTF. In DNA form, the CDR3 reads TGTGCCAGCAGCTCCCACGGAGGGGGCGGCTACACCTTC.

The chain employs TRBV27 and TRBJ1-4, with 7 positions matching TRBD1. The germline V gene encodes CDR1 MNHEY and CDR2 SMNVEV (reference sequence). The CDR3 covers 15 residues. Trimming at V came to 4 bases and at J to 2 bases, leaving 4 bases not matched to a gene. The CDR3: CASSSQGFTNEKLFF. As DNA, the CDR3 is TGTGCCAGCAGTTCACAGGGGTTCACTAATGAAAAACTGTTTTTT.

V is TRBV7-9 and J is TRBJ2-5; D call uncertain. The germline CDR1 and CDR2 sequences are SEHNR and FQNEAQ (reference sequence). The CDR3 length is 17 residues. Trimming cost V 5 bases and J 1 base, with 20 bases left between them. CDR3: CASSPGLRMGPQETQYF. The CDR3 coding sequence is TGTGCCAGCAGCCCTGGCCTGAGAATGGGCCCCCAAGAGACCCAGTACTTC.

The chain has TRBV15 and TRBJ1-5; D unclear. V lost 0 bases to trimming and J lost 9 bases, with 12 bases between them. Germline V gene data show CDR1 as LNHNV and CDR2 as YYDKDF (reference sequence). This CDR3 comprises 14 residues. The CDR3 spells CATSRDSVKGPQHF. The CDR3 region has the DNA TGTGCCACCAGCAGAGATTCGGTGAAGGGGCCCCAGCATTTT.

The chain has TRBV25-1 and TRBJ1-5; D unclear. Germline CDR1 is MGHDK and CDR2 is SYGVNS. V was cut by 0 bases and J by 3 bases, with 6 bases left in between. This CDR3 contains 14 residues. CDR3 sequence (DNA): TGTGCCAGCAGTGAATACGGCAACAATCAGCCCCAGCATTTT. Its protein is CASSEYGNNQPQHF.

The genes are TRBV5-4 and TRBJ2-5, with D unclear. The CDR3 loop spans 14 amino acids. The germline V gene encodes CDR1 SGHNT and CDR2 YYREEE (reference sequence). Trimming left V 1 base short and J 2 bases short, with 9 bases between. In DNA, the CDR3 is TGTGCCAGCAGCTTGATAGCAGAGCAAGAGACCCAGTACTTC. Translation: CASSLIAEQETQYF.

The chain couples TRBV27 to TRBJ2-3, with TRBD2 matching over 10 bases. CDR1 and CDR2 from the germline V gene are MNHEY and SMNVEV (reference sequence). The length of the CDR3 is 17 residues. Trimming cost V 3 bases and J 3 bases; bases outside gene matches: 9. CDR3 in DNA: TGTGCCAGCAGTTTGGGGGGAGCGGGGGGGATTACAGATACGCAGTATTTT. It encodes CASSLGGAGGITDTQYF.

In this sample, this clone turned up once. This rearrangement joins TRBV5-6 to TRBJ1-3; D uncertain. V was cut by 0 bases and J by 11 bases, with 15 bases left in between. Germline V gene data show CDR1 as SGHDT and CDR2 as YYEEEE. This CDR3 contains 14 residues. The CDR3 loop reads CASSLERFSAAIYF. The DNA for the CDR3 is TGTGCCAGCAGCTTGGAGCGGTTTTCGGCGGCCATATATTTT.

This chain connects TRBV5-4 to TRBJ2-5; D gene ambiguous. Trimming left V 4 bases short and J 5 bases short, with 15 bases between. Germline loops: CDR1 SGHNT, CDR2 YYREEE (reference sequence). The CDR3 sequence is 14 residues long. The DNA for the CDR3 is TGTGCCAGCAGCGTTATGGGGTCTGGGGAGACCCAGTACTTC. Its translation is CASSVMGSGETQYF.

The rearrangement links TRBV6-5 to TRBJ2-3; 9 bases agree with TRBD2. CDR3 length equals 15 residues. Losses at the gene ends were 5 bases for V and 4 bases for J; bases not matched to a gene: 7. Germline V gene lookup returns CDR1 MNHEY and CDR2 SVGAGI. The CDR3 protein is CASSPAGGQADTQYF. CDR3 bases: TGTGCCAGCAGTCCCGCGGGGGGGCAGGCAGATACGCAGTATTTT.

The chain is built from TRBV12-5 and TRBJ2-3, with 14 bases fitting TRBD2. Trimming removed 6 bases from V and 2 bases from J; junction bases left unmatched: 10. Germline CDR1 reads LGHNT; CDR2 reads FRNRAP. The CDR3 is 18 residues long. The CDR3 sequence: CASGQGTSGRAFTDTQYF. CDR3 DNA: TGTGCTAGTGGGCAAGGGACTAGCGGGAGAGCCTTCACAGATACGCAGTATTTT.

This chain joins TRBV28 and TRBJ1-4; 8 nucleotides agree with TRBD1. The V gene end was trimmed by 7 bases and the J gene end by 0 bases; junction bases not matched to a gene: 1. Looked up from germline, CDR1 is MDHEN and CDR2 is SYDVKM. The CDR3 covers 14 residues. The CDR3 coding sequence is TGTGCCAGCATGGGACAGGCAACTAATGAAAAACTGTTTTTT. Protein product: CASMGQATNEKLFF.